Described below is a single T cell receptor (beta chain) sequence and its context. No antigen is known for it. Base-call qualities are not available, and no considerably larger clone is one nucleotide away. The sample comes from a study of cytomegalovirus exposure and HLA in healthy donors (dated by TCRdb to 2016 to 2017). Study-level background: In an earlier analysis of roughly 590 of the donors, under 300 Gb of sequence data and about 110 million unique TCR beta sequences from about 179 million T cells were reported. The study aimed to test whether signatures of past pathogen exposure could be identified by cataloging public T cell receptors. Five DR-DQ haplotypes were handled as single units for association and clustering, since linkage in the cohort was strong. A separate validation cohort of about 110 different subjects was used in addition to the approximately 610-subject first cohort. A later genetic analysis took genome-wide SNP genotypes for about 65% of the roughly 670 donors and used that subset as a discovery cohort. Among the approximately 400 genotyped donors, approximately 77% belonged to the genetic ancestry cluster associated with self-reported Caucasian donors. The later analysis used no new phenotypic data to find candidate immune exposures, relying instead on TCR beta sequences and their occurrence across donors. On average, roughly 200,000 unique TCR beta nucleotide sequences were sequenced per donor among 398 genotyped donors of the cohort, with approximately 18% of those sequences being non-productive. Donor age, sex, ethnicity and CMV serostatus were compiled alongside the repertoire data. High-throughput TCR immunosequencing, statistical association of individual TCRs with disease status, and machine learning were combined to predict cytomegalovirus infection status. Around 320 gigabases of sequencing data and tens of millions of unique TCR sequences were included in an early release covering roughly 700 HLA-typed donors. An earlier analysis of some 500 of the donors used high-throughput TCR beta sequencing to judge whether each TCR beta V gene segment behaved as functional or pseudogenic. Typing coverage differed by locus: A, B, C, DRB1 and DQB1 were typed in roughly 620-640 donors, DQA1 in roughly 510, DPA1 in some 610, and DPB1 in around 490. In a later analysis, previously published TCR beta repertoires from several hundred donors were re-analyzed and high-resolution HLA genotyping was added so that TCR occurrence patterns could be studied. Every discovery cohort repertoire had been produced on one sequencing platform. HLA typing included class I and class II loci at four-digit resolution. Using immunosequencing, the study profiled T cell repertoires from roughly 650 subjects and related those repertoires to cytomegalovirus serostatus. What the work shows at the level of the full study, not this receptor alone: The study gave a list of more than 150 TCR beta chains associated with cytomegalovirus. Presence/absence analyses assumed roughly uniform sequencing depth across donors, an assumption that may not hold. Several of the top co-occurrence clusters appeared to be linked to parvovirus B19, influenza, CMV and Epstein-Barr virus, according to a later analysis. Some IMGT-functional V segments, including TRBV6-2 and TRBV6-3, could not be told apart with the 87-base-pair reads, so those segments were excluded. In this cohort, only TCR beta chains were sequenced, and detectable features were limited by the absence of alpha or paired-chain data. In an earlier analysis of more than 500 of the donors, most TCR beta V segments appeared in productive rearrangements about 87% or about 30% of the time, broadly matching IMGT annotations. A later analysis associated roughly 17,000 TCR beta sequences with specific HLA alleles at a false discovery rate of 0.05. The authors suggested that the approach could potentially be generalized to other disease states and immunological phenotypes. According to a later analysis, TCR association rates differed among HLA loci, with DRB1 alleles showing the most associated TCRs and HLA-C alleles showing the fewest. Correlated functional status among segregating V segments might be attributable to linkage disequilibrium, but an unknown experimental factor could not be ruled out. A later genetic analysis associated a missense DCLRE1C variant with V-gene and J-gene trimming of TCR beta chains, and an independent cohort replicated the association. Compared with equally common non-associated chains, HLA-associated TCR beta chains in a later analysis were more clonally expanded and had lower generation probabilities. Immune exposure information for the cohort was limited to CMV serostatus. Across donors, most TCR sequences were observed very rarely, whereas some public TCRs were present in many individuals. The classifier was reported to diagnose cytomegalovirus status with high specificity and sensitivity in both the original and validation cohorts. When HLA alleles, especially DR and DQ, strongly co-occurred, attributing TCR associations to individual alleles was difficult. According to a later analysis, most CMV-associated TCR beta chains appeared to be HLA-restricted, and the HLA associations seemed to be driven largely by CMV exposure. A further reported finding was that TCR beta sequences accurately predicted the HLA-A and HLA-B alleles for most subjects in the first cohort. Fewer than 20 rarely observed V segments, including chromosome 9 orphons, were excluded from the earlier analysis of several hundred of the donors because counts were too low. HLA typing was unavailable for some donors at each locus, so association tests used only the typed subset. In a later genetic analysis, fewer N-insertions in productive TCRs were reported among donors in an Asian-associated ancestry cluster than the roughly 700-donor mean. A group of highly shared sequence variants was considered likely to be a technical artifact of the sequencing pipeline. In vitro tests confirmed that a few of the cytomegalovirus-associated TCR beta chains recognize cytomegalovirus antigens.

The germline V gene gives CDR1 as SNHLY and CDR2 as FYNNEI. A distance of 10 bases separates the germline ends of V and J, which lose 4 bases and 0 bases respectively. Spanning cysteine to phenylalanine, the CDR3 consists of 15 amino acids. The sequence is cut down to CDR3 DNA, 45 bases in frame from base 1. The library relied on the immunoSEQ multiplex PCR assay. For the multiplex PCR, a mixture combining 60 forward primers for TCR Vbeta segments and 13 reverse primers for TCR Jbeta segments was used. A multiplex PCR assay on genomic DNA amplified the CDR3 region of rearranged TCR beta genes. Amplified TCR beta libraries were sequenced as 87-base-pair reads on the Illumina HiSeq System. Concerning the study's data processing: In a later analysis, some 80 million unique TCR beta chains were counted across the 500 to 850 repertoires, and roughly 11 million of these chains were shared by at least two donors. Raw reads were error-corrected and collapsed into unique sequences by a nearest-neighbor algorithm in which closely related sequences were merged to remove PCR and sequencing errors. To assign V, D and J gene segments, CDR3 sequences were aligned to IMGT reference sequences. For a sequence to be retained, at least a six-nucleotide match to both a V gene segment and a J gene segment was required. A rearrangement counted as productive if the CDR3 had no stop codons and remained in frame with V and J, and every other rearrangement counted as non-productive. CDR3 was defined by IMGT convention, running from the second conserved V-encoded cysteine to the conserved J-encoded phenylalanine. Sequences without an unambiguous match to a single V gene segment were excluded from the earlier analysis of a few hundred of the donors. In an earlier analysis of 587 of the donors, V segments were called functional above 56.7% productive rearrangements and were called segregating when the between-donor standard deviation exceeded 5%. To diagnose cytomegalovirus status from the catalog of TCR beta chain sequences, a statistical classification framework was built. V and J gene assignment, in a later analysis, came from comparing TCR nucleotide sequences with IMGT/GENE-DB human TR gene sequences. A later analysis assigned CDR3 sequences and most-parsimonious VDJ recombination scenarios with the TCRdist pipeline. In a later analysis, each TCR beta chain was defined by its CDR3 amino acid sequence together with its V-gene family, and reads lacking a unique V-gene family were excluded. As a way to deal with suspected cross-contamination and a sequencing artifact, a later analysis dropped approximately 590 nucleotide sequences that were highly shared and had low generation probability. For each public chain, a later analysis derived a clonal expansion index from normalized ranks of inferred template counts within each repertoire. In a later analysis, generation probabilities were computed with a VDJ recombination model fitted to out-of-frame rearrangements, and the resulting probabilities were checked against IGoR. In a later analysis, TCR-TCR, TCR-HLA and TCR-CMV co-occurrence was scored with hypergeometric tests, and a repertoire-size bias correction was applied to TCR pairs. False discovery rates were estimated in a later analysis by permuting HLA or CMV assignments 20 times. In a later analysis, co-occurring TCRs were grouped using DBSCAN, and TCRdist sequence similarity was added for clustering within HLA-allele-positive subsets. Repertoires with fewer than 30,000 or more than 120,000 public chains were left out of co-occurrence clustering, as were four to six repertoires with anomalous nucleotide sharing. TCRdb took this table from immuneACCESS and kept in-frame rearrangements with V and J called. Such tables lack part of the clones; where checked against another copy, unresolved V genes explain under half of the gap, and the rest is unexplained. The V and J calls and clone size are taken from that table; D and trimming were inferred from the DNA. Within this sample are approximately 160,000 clones, with 75% to 85% of them counted one time only. Less than 9% of the sample is taken by the ten largest.

The cohort comprised around 690 healthy bone marrow donors. At the time of sampling, all cohort members were nominally healthy, though unrecorded immune exposures were likely present. The donor was CMV seropositive and was included in the group of about 290 seropositive cohort members. A peripheral blood sample was provided by each donor, and peripheral blood mononuclear cells were used for TCR beta sequencing. Genomic DNA extraction from the blood cell samples was performed with the Qiagen DNeasy Blood Extraction Kit. The clonotype comes from a male donor in good health and CMV-seropositive. The sequenced sample consisted of PBMCs. This sequence uses TRBV2 and TRBJ2-1, and TRBD1 may be the D gene, going by 5 matching bases. The sequence in DNA is TGTGCCAGCAGTGTCCAACAGGCCTCCTACAATGAGCAGTTCTTC. This sequence encodes CASSVQQASYNEQFF.